These T cell receptor beta chains were read from a single sample in a study of OX40 agonist ivuxolimab in advanced cancers. Some clones are missing from TCRdb's copy, which holds only in-frame ones; the method was immunoSEQ multiplex PCR. This table holds about 86,000 clones, roughly 89% found once. The input for sequencing was CD4+ or CD8+ T cells sorted from blood, taken in a trial of the OX40 agonist ivuxolimab. The receptors come from an adult with an advanced solid tumor such as melanoma, head and neck, liver or kidney cancer. Each CDR3 is given without its conserved first and last residue. Clone size is not always given. Where it is, it says once, few, many or a class for expanded clones.

V: TRBV10-1; size: -; J: TRBJ1-1; CDR3: ASSDQGRAEAF
V: TRBV27; size: -; J: TRBJ2-2; CDR3: ASSLIGSGELF
V: TRBV19; size: -; J: TRBJ1-2; CDR3: ASSIDRGGRGYT
V: TRBV18; size: -; J: TRBJ2-7; CDR3: ASSSGLAGLGEEQY
V: TRBV5-1; size: -; J: -; CDR3: ASSLTPSRQGGYSYEQY
V: TRBV21-1; size: -; J: TRBJ2-2; CDR3: ASSKRRAPTEAGELF
V: TRBV28; size: -; J: TRBJ1-3; CDR3: ASHIGGLSGNTIY
V: TRBV5-4; size: -; J: TRBJ1-1; CDR3: ASNPWGGTGAEAF
V: TRBV5-1; size: -; J: TRBJ2-7; CDR3: ASTLAGASSYEQY
V: TRBV11-3; size: -; J: TRBJ1-1; CDR3: ASSLAHGSPEAF
V: TRBV19; size: -; J: TRBJ1-4; CDR3: ASRATGGDEKLF
V: TRBV29-1; size: -; J: TRBJ1-2; CDR3: SAAGRLDHNYGYT
V: TRBV21-1; size: -; J: TRBJ2-7; CDR3: ASSPFLSGSYEQY
V: TRBV13; size: -; J: TRBJ2-7; CDR3: ASSKSRTGYEQY
V: TRBV9; size: -; J: TRBJ2-2; CDR3: ASSAITGGSGELF
V: TRBV2; size: -; J: TRBJ1-6; CDR3: ASKFDSGNNSPLH
V: TRBV25-1; size: once; J: TRBJ2-7; CDR3: ASSEGSPYEQY
V: TRBV28; size: once; J: TRBJ1-1; CDR3: ASSLPQGVTEAF
V: TRBV5-1; size: once; J: TRBJ1-3; CDR3: ASSLEPAGNTIY
V: TRBV5-1; size: -; J: TRBJ2-7; CDR3: ASSLGGPKRNEQY
V: TRBV9; size: -; J: TRBJ1-2; CDR3: ASSPKRTGGPRVDGYT
V: TRBV2; size: -; J: TRBJ1-1; CDR3: ASIRTRTMNTEAF
V: TRBV11-2; size: -; J: TRBJ1-1; CDR3: ASSLQRLNTEAF
V: TRBV18; size: once; J: TRBJ2-1; CDR3: ASSPGENEQF
V: TRBV27; size: -; J: TRBJ1-1; CDR3: ATTSTGGNTEAF
V: TRBV11-2; size: -; J: TRBJ2-3; CDR3: ASSLASGVADTQY
V: TRBV5-4; size: -; J: TRBJ2-2; CDR3: ASRPLGNTGELF
V: TRBV7-9; size: -; J: TRBJ1-2; CDR3: ASSLVTSFWDGYT
V: TRBV30; size: -; J: TRBJ2-1; CDR3: AWREQNSYNEQF
V: TRBV10-2; size: -; J: TRBJ2-7; CDR3: ASSEIQGVEQY
V: TRBV27; size: -; J: TRBJ2-1; CDR3: ATQLAGYNEQF
V: TRBV14; size: -; J: TRBJ2-7; CDR3: ASSVSGSGEQY
V: TRBV7-3; size: -; J: TRBJ2-5; CDR3: ASSLDSKETQY
V: TRBV13; size: -; J: TRBJ2-7; CDR3: ASSFTGVEQY
V: TRBV28; size: once; J: TRBJ2-7; CDR3: ASSSLPDRGGYEQY
V: TRBV4-1; size: -; J: TRBJ1-2; CDR3: ASSQDRPGVYGYT
V: TRBV28; size: -; J: TRBJ1-2; CDR3: ASSLRSYGYT
V: TRBV6-6; size: -; J: TRBJ2-3; CDR3: ASSYSRGTDTQY
V: TRBV9; size: -; J: TRBJ2-7; CDR3: ASSVGTGETYEQY
V: TRBV7-2; size: -; J: TRBJ1-5; CDR3: ASSLINQPQH
V: TRBV4-1; size: once; J: TRBJ2-1; CDR3: ASSQIWREGRWEQF